This T cell receptor beta chain was identified in a study of shared clonotypes between healthy human individuals. Germline V gives CDR1 SGHTA, CDR2 FQGTGA. The CDR3 has 14 residues. The ends were cut back, 3 bases at V and 0 bases at J, with 3 bases in the middle. Unsorted PBMC replicate PCRs drew on 300 ng DNA, representing 25,000 to 30,000 T cell genomes. Clones were read by immunoSEQ multiplex PCR, and TCRdb kept only the in-frame ones, dropping some. The sample consists of approximately 500,000 clones, around 73% of them appearing once. General study results and limits: Only blood samples were collected, and tissue repertoires likely differ.

Notes on this clone: What it recognizes is unknown. This CDR3 is also generated by other DNA sequences in the sample.

The sequence was collected from a middle-aged woman in good health. Some clones in this sample may be carry-over from other donors' samples. The sequenced sample consisted of PBMCs. The genes are TRBV7-3 and TRBJ2-6; D is undetermined. CDR3 DNA: TGTGCCAGCAGCTTGGACTCTGGGGCCAACGTCCTGACTTTC. Its protein is CASSLDSGANVLTF.